Presented here are 21 T cell receptor beta chains from one specimen sequenced in a study of PD-L1 blockade in urothelial cancer (dated by TCRdb to about 2017). The sample's time point label, in plain terms: pretreatment peripheral blood. Libraries were built with the immunoSEQ multiplex PCR assay. In TCRdb, the immuneACCESS table is reduced to in-frame sequences with V and J assigned. These tables do not hold every clone; where another copy was compared, an unresolved V gene accounts for under half, and the others remain unexplained. The sample table lists about 86,000 clones, about 85% of them with a count of one. The ten largest clones add up to approximately 15% of the sample. Sequenced material: PBMCs, taken around atezolizumab (anti-PD-L1) treatment. These receptors were taken from a man between 60 and 75 years old with urothelial cancer.

There are a few counts of this clone. The V call is TRBV2, the J call TRBJ1-2; D not certain. This CDR3 has 12 amino acids. Germline values: CDR1 SNHLY, CDR2 FYNNEI. V shed 1 base and J shed 8 bases, with 8 bases lying between them. The CDR3 loop reads CASSEVQQGYTF. CDR3 nucleotides: TGTGCCAGCAGTGAAGTACAGCAGGGCTACACCTTC. The variable domain in full, with the rest retrieved from reference TRBV2 and TRBJ1-2, is EPEVTQTPSHQVTQMGQEVILRCVPISNHLYFYWYRQILGQKVEFLVSFYNNEISEKSEIFDDQFSVERPDGSNFTLKIRSTKLEDSAMYFCASSEVQQGYTFGSGTRLTVV.

The sample holds a few counts of this clone. The chain has TRBV4-1 and TRBJ2-1; maybe TRBD2 (6 bases). The V gene's germline CDR1 is MGHRA and CDR2 YSYEKL. The CDR3 has 12 residues. V gave up 2 bases and J gave up 8 bases, with 7 bases separating them. The CDR3 region is CASSQPSDEQFF. The CDR3 nucleotides read TGCGCCAGCAGCCAACCTAGCGATGAGCAGTTCTTC.

This clone came up once. The rearrangement joins TRBV9 to TRBJ1-2, with 8 nucleotides matching TRBD1. The CDR3 has 15 residues. Germline CDR1 and CDR2: SGDLS and YYNGEE. V lost 2 bases, J lost 3 bases, and 6 bases stayed unmatched. The DNA for the CDR3 is TGTGCCAGCAGCGTCGATCAGGGGGCTCACTATGGCTACACCTTC. Amino acids: CASSVDQGAHYGYTF.

The chain employs TRBV2 and TRBJ1-5; no clear D. The CDR3 covers 16 residues. Per the germline V gene, CDR1 is SNHLY and CDR2 is FYNNEI. The germline V and J ends were trimmed by 0 bases and 0 bases, with 9 bases remaining between them. The CDR3 DNA sequence: TGTGCCAGCAGTGAAGCGCGCCAGCGTAGCAATCAGCCCCAGCATTTT. Its translation: CASSEARQRSNQPQHF.

This rearrangement joins TRBV6-5 to TRBJ1-5, with 9 bases matching TRBD1. The CDR3 has 13 residues. Germline values: CDR1 MNHEY, CDR2 SVGAGI. V trimming: 6 bases; J trimming: 4 bases; junction bases outside the gene matches: 1. The CDR3 sequence: CASRGTGNQPQHF. The DNA for the CDR3 is TGTGCCAGCAGGGGGACAGGGAATCAGCCCCAGCATTTT.

This clone was observed a single time. This rearrangement joins TRBV5-4 to TRBJ2-5; 9 nucleotides match TRBD1. CDR3 size: 15 residues. Germline V lookup: CDR1 SGHNT, CDR2 YYREEE (reference sequence). V shed 3 bases and J 2 bases; nucleotides not matched to a gene: 5. The CDR3 DNA is TGTGCCAGCAGCTCCCCGGGACAGGGACAAGAGACCCAGTACTTC. This codes for CASSSPGQGQETQYF.

The V gene is TRBV7-9, the J gene TRBJ1-6, with D possibly TRBD1 on 5 matching bases. CDR3 length: 15 amino acids. Germline lookup yields CDR1 SEHNR and CDR2 FQNEAQ (reference sequence). Trimming pared 1 base from V and 10 bases from J, leaving 14 bases between. As DNA, the CDR3 is TGTGCCAGCAGCTTAGGGAGAGGAAAGGGGTCACCCCTCCACTTT. It translates to CASSLGRGKGSPLHF.

The rearrangement links TRBV6-1 to TRBJ2-4; possibly TRBD2 for D (6 bases). Trimming stripped 1 base from V and 7 bases from J, with 14 bases between. CDR1 is MNHNS, CDR2 SASEGT, per germline. This CDR3 has 15 amino acids. The CDR3 loop is CASSEGAGAGNIQYF. In nucleotides, the CDR3 is TGTGCCAGCAGTGAAGGCGCCGGGGCGGGGAACATTCAGTACTTC.

This clone occurred a few times. The gene calls are TRBV5-1 and TRBJ2-1; weak D call: TRBD2 (6 bases). The CDR3 consists of 16 residues. The germline V and J ends were trimmed by 4 bases and 4 bases, with 18 bases remaining between them. Germline V gene data show CDR1 as SGHRS and CDR2 as YFSETQ. This chain's CDR3 is CASSPLGGVLYNEQFF. DNA for the CDR3: TGCGCCAGCAGCCCGCTGGGGGGAGTACTGTACAATGAGCAGTTCTTC.

This chain's CDR3 is CASSSWGDVGNIQYF. The CDR3 DNA is TGTGCCAGCAGCTCATGGGGGGACGTCGGAAACATTCAGTACTTC. The V and J genes are TRBV11-1 and TRBJ2-4; possibly TRBD2 for D (6 bases). The V and J ends lost 4 bases and 6 bases respectively, with 16 bases between them. In germline, CDR1 is SGHAT, CDR2 FQDESV (reference sequence). The CDR3 runs to 15 residues.

This chain uses TRBV4-1 with TRBJ2-7, with D tentatively TRBD2 (6 bases). V shed 3 bases and J shed 3 bases, with 12 bases lying between them. The germline CDR1 and CDR2 sequences are MGHRA and YSYEKL. The length of the CDR3 is 14 residues. The CDR3: CASSHPGLNYEQYF. DNA of the CDR3: TGCGCCAGCAGCCACCCGGGACTGAACTACGAGCAGTACTTC.

This clone was detected only a few times. This chain uses TRBV7-8 with TRBJ2-7; TRBD1 aligns across 8 bases. This CDR3 has 15 residues. V trimming: 4 bases; J trimming: 5 bases; junction bases outside the gene matches: 10. Germline CDR1 and CDR2: SGHVS and FQNEAQ. CDR3 nucleotide sequence: TGTGCCAGCAGCTCAAGAGACAGGGGCGGCCACGAGCAGTACTTC. Amino acids: CASSSRDRGGHEQYF.

V is TRBV7-9 and J is TRBJ1-1; TRBD1 might be the D (6 bases). The CDR3 has 14 amino acids. CDR1 is SEHNR, CDR2 FQNEAQ, per germline (reference sequence). Trimming took off 1 base at V and 5 bases at J, with 11 bases between the two ends. DNA for the CDR3: TGTGCCAGCAGCTTAGGGTCAGGGGTAACTGAAGCTTTCTTT. This codes for CASSLGSGVTEAFF.

The chain has TRBV5-6 and TRBJ1-1, with D possibly being TRBD1 (5 bases). CDR1 is SGHDT and CDR2 is YYEEEE in the germline V gene. The CDR3 extends over 14 amino acids. Between the trimmed V and J ends, which lost 0 bases and 4 bases, there was a span of 10 bases. This CDR3 is CASSLGFQGTEAFF. CDR3 nucleotides: TGTGCCAGCAGCTTGGGGTTTCAGGGCACTGAAGCTTTCTTT.

This chain uses TRBV5-1 with TRBJ2-3; 7 bases fit TRBD1. The trim removed 4 bases at V and 5 bases at J, leaving 10 bases unmatched. Germline V CDR1 and CDR2: SGHRS, YFSETQ. The length of the CDR3 is 15 residues. CDR3: CASSIQGNFIDTQYF. DNA for the CDR3: TGCGCCAGCAGCATACAGGGGAATTTTATAGATACGCAGTATTTT.

The J gene is TRBJ2-7, the V gene TRBV6-5; D possibly corresponds to TRBD1 (5 bases). Germline V CDR1 and CDR2: MNHEY, SVGAGI. The ends were cut back, 0 bases at V and 2 bases at J, with 11 bases in the middle. CDR3 length: 15 amino acids. The CDR3 loop is CASSYSTGPTYEQYF. The CDR3 DNA sequence: TGTGCCAGCAGTTACTCAACAGGTCCCACCTACGAGCAGTACTTC.

This clone was recorded many times. This sequence joins TRBV9 and TRBJ2-7; TRBD1 might be the D (5 bases). The CDR3 runs 12 residues. The germline V gene has CDR1 SGDLS and CDR2 YYNGEE. The germline V and J ends were trimmed by 1 base and 6 bases, with 8 bases remaining between them. The CDR3 sequence is CASSVRGSEQYF. CDR3 nucleotides: TGTGCCAGCAGCGTAAGGGGATCCGAGCAGTACTTC.

This clone appeared a single time. The chain employs TRBV6-5 and TRBJ2-7; D gene uncertain. The CDR3 is 15 residues long. Germline V CDR1 and CDR2: MNHEY, SVGAGI. V lost 2 bases to trimming and J lost 0 bases, with 11 bases between them. This chain's CDR3 is CASSYRRVSSYEQYF. In DNA form, the CDR3 reads TGTGCCAGCAGTTACCGTCGGGTGAGCTCCTACGAGCAGTACTTC.

This clone showed up just once. One end of the junction is discordant with germline, which a read error may explain. This chain links TRBV7-7 with TRBJ2-5; D not certain. This CDR3 has 13 amino acids. Per germline, CDR1 SSHAT and CDR2 FNYEAQ (reference sequence). The CDR3 bases are TGTGCTAGCAGCTTAAACCCAGGCGAGACCCAGTACTTC. It specifies CASSLNPGETQYF.

The chain is built from TRBV6-5 and TRBJ2-3, with D perhaps TRBD2 (5 bases). Looked up from germline, CDR1 is MNHEY and CDR2 is SVGAGI. This CDR3 is built from 16 residues. Trimming shortened V by 4 bases and J by 3 bases, and 17 bases separated the two germline ends. The CDR3 coding sequence is TGTGCCAGCAGTTCCCTTGGAGGCCCTGGAACAGATACGCAGTATTTT. Protein product: CASSSLGGPGTDTQYF.

The rearrangement uses TRBV6-5 and TRBJ2-1; 7 bases line up with TRBD1. The CDR3 spans 15 residues. The germline gives CDR1 MNHEY, CDR2 SVGAGI. Unmatched junction bases numbered 9, after V lost 8 bases and J lost 2 bases. The CDR3 bases are TGTGCCAGCGGCGCGACAGGGTCAGCCTACAATGAGCAGTTCTTC. This sequence encodes CASGATGSAYNEQFF.